This T cell receptor beta chain was recorded in a study of T cell changes during pregnancy in multiple sclerosis. This table comes from immunoSEQ multiplex PCR, and its TCRdb copy is limited to in-frame clones, with some not included. The sample includes about 62,000 clones, 80% to 90% of them seen just once. Germline V lookup: CDR1 SGHKS, CDR2 YYEKEE (reference sequence). The CDR3 totals 14 residues. V was trimmed by 3 bases and J by 11 bases, leaving 20 bases between them. The chain recombines TRBV5-5 with TRBJ1-1; D is undetermined. This TCR was sampled from a female donor with multiple sclerosis, enrolled in a pregnancy study. Sequences were derived from peripheral blood, sampled in the first trimester of pregnancy. The CDR3: CASSSTQTAPRAFF. In DNA form, the CDR3 reads TGTGCCAGCAGCTCCACTCAGACCGCTCCGAGGGCTTTCTTT.